This record covers a single T cell receptor (beta chain). The antigen remains unidentified. This entry is derived from a study of lymphopenia after photon versus proton radiotherapy. Findings and caveats of the study: Photon-treated patients lost naive T cells and TCR diversity; proton-treated stayed stable.

Sequencing was performed with immunoSEQ multiplex PCR; in TCRdb, only in-frame clones are kept and a portion is missing. The sample lists nearly 7,500 clones, 85% to 95% seen once, with around 1.6% in the top ten. The CDR3 loop spans 13 amino acids. Germline CDR1 is SGHTA and CDR2 is FQGNSA. Between the trimmed V and J ends, which lost 2 bases and 0 bases, there was a span of 5 bases. This sequence was found in a woman in her 50s with cholangiocarcinoma. The gene calls are TRBV7-2 and TRBJ2-7; D remains unclear. The starting material was peripheral blood, obtained from a patient treated with photon-based radiotherapy. CDR3 coding DNA: TGTGCCAGCAGCTTACAGCCCTCCTACGAGCAGTACTTC. Its translation: CASSLQPSYEQYF.